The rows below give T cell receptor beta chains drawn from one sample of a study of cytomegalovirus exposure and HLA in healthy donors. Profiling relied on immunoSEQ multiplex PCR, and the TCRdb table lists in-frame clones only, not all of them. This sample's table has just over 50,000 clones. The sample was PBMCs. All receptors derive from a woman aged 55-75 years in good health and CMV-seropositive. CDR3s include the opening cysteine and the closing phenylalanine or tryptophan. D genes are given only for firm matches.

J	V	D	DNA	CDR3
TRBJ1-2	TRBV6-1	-	TGTGCCAGCAGTGAAGACGGGACAACCTCCTTCTATGGCTACACCTTC	CASSEDGTTSFYGYTF
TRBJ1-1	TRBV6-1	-	TGTGCCAGCAGGGACCGACAGCCCGCTGAAGCTTTCTTT	CASRDRQPAEAFF
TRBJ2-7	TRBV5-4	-	TGTGCCAGCAGCTTGCCCTCACTGTCCTACGAGCAGTACTTC	CASSLPSLSYEQYF
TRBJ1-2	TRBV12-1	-	TGTGCCAGCAGCTCCCGTGGGGGGTATGGCTACACCTTC	CASSSRGGYGYTF
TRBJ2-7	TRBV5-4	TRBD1	TGTGCCAGCAGCAAGGGACAGGGGAGCGCCTACGAGCAGTACTTC	CASSKGQGSAYEQYF
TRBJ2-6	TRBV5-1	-	TGCGCCAGCAGCCTGGGACACGCTGGGGCCAACGTCCTGACTTTC	CASSLGHAGANVLTF
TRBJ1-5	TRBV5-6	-	TGTGCCAGCAGCTTGTTTTCAGGGCCCGATAGCAATCAGCCCCAGCATTTT	CASSLFSGPDSNQPQHF
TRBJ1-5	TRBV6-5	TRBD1	TGTGCCAGCAGTCTGACAGGGTTCGAGCAGCCCCAGCATTTT	CASSLTGFEQPQHF
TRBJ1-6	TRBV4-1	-	TGCGCCAGCAGCCAAGATCAGGGGCGGACCCTCCACTTT	CASSQDQGRTLHF
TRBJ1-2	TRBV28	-	TGTGCCAGCAGTTTAGGCAGGGTCTATGGCTACACCTTC	CASSLGRVYGYTF
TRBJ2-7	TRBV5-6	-	TGTGCCAGCAGCTTGGCGAGGTACGAGCAGTACTTC	CASSLARYEQYF
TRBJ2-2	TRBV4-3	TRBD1	TGCGCCAGCAGCCACAGGGGGCGCGTCTCCGGGGAGCTGTTTTTT	CASSHRGRVSGELFF
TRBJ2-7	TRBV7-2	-	TGTGCCAGCAGCTTTAGCGACAGGTCCTACGAGCAGTACTTC	CASSFSDRSYEQYF
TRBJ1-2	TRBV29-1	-	TGCAGCGTTGAAGAAAGGGGCTCTAACTATGGCTACACCTTC	CSVEERGSNYGYTF
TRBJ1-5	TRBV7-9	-	TGTGCCAGCAGCTTACTACTTCCGGGACAAAGTACTAGCAATCAGCCCCAGCATTTT	CASSLLLPGQSTSNQPQHF
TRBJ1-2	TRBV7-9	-	TGTGCCAGCAGCTTATTGATGGGGCCGGACTATGGCTACACCTTC	CASSLLMGPDYGYTF
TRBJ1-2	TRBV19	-	TGTGCCAGTAGTATAACAGATGGCTACACCTTC	CASSITDGYTF
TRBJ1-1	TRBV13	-	TGTGCCAGCAGCAAGACAGGAGTCCTGAACACTGAAGATTTCTTT	CASSKTGVLNTEDFF
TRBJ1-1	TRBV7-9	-	TGTGCCAGCAGCTTAGCGGCGGGGAACACTGAAGCTTTCTTT	CASSLAAGNTEAFF
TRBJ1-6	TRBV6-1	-	TGTGCCAGCAGTGAAATGGGGGGTTTGGGTTTAGTCGCCTATAATTCACCCCTCCACTTT	CASSEMGGLGLVAYNSPLHF
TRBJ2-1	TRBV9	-	TGTGCCAGCAGCGTAGGGGCAGGGGCATACAATGAGCAGTTCTTC	CASSVGAGAYNEQFF
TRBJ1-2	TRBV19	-	TGTGCCAGTACCTACAAGCAGGGATATGGCTACACCTTC	CASTYKQGYGYTF
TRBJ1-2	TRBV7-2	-	TGTGCCAGCAGCGCCAGGGGCGGTGGCTATGGCTACACCTTC	CASSARGGGYGYTF